This T cell receptor (beta chain) is from a study of OX40 agonist ivuxolimab in advanced cancers. On the study more broadly: Past anti-PD-1, anti-PD-L1 or anti-CTLA-4 therapy was accepted, and 40% had received some.

Details on this clone: Its antigen is not known.

Measured with immunoSEQ multiplex PCR; TCRdb has only the in-frame clones, and not every one. Among under 100,000 clones listed, approximately 91% were seen once. This CDR3 contains 16 residues. CDR1 and CDR2 from the germline V gene are SGDLS and YYNGEE. V was clipped by 2 bases and J by 3 bases; unmatched bases: 7. Study results and limitations: The authors also found low normalized T-cell clonal expansion in some nonresponders.

This TCR was recovered from an adult with an advanced solid tumor such as melanoma, head and neck, liver or kidney cancer. The sample in question was CD4+ or CD8+ T cells sorted from blood, obtained in a trial of the OX40 agonist ivuxolimab. The rearrangement links TRBV9 to TRBJ2-1; 8 positions match TRBD2. The DNA of the CDR3 is TGTGCCAGCAGCGTGGGAAGCGGGGGCTTCTACAATGAGCAGTTCTTC. Its translation: CASSVGSGGFYNEQFF.